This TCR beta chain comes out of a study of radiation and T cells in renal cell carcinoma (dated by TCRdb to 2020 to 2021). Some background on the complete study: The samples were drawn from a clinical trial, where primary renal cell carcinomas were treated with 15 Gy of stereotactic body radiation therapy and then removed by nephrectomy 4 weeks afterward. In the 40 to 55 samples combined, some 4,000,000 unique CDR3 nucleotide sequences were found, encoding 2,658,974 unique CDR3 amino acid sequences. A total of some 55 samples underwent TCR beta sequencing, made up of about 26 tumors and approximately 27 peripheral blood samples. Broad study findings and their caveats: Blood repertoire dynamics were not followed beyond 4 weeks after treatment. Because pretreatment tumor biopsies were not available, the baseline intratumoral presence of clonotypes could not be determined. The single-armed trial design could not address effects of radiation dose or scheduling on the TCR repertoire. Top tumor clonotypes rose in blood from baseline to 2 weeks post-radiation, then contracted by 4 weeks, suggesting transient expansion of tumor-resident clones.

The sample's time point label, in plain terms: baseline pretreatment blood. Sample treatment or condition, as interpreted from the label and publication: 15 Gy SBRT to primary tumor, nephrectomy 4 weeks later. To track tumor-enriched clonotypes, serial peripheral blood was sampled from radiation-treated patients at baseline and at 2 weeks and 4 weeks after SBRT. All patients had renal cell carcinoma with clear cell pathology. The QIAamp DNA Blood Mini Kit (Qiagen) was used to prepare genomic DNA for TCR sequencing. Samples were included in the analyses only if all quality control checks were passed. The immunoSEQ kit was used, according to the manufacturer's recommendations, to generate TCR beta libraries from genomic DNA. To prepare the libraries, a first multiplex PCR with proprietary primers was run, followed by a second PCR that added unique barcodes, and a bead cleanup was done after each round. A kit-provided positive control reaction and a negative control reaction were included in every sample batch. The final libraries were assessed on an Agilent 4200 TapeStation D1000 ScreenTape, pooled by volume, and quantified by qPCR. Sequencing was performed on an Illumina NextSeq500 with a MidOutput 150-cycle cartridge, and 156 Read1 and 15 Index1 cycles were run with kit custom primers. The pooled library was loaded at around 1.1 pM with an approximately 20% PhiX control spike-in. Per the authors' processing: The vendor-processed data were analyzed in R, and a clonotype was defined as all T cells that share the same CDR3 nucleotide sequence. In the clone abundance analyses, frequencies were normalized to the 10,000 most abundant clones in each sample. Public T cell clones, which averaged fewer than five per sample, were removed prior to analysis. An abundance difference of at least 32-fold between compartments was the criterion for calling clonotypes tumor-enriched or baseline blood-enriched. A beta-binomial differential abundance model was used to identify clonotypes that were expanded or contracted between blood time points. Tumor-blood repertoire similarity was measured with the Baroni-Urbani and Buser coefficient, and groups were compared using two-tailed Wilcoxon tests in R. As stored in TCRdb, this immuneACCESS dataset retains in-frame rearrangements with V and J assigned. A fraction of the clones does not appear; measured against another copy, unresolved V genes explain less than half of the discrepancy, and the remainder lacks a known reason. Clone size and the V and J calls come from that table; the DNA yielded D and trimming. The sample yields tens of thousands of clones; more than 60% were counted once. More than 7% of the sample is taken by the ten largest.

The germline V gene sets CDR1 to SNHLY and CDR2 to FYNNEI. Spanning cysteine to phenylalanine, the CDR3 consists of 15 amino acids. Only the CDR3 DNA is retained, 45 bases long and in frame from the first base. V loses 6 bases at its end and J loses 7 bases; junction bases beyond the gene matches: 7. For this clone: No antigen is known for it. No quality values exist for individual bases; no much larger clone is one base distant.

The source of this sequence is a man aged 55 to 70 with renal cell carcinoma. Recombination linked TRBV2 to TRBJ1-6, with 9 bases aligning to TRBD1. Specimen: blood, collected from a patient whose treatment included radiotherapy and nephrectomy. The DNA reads TGTGCCAGCAGCGGGACAGGGACGAGGAATTCACCCCTCCACTTT. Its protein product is CASSGTGTRNSPLHF.